This TCR beta chain was recorded in a study of cytomegalovirus exposure and HLA in healthy donors. Overall study: A prior study identified just under 120 million unique TCR beta sequences from about 200 million T cells.

Points from the study as a whole: High sensitivity and specificity were reportedly achieved when the classifier diagnosed cytomegalovirus status. Upon later analysis, HLA-associated TCR beta chains proved more clonally expanded than other, equally common chains. In an earlier analysis, productive rearrangement rates for most beta V segments clustered near 87% or 30%.

60 Vbeta and 13 Jbeta primers were used in PCR. Produced via immunoSEQ multiplex PCR; TCRdb's table is partial and in-frame only. There are some 120,000 clones in the sample; 50% to 65% occur only once, and roughly 9% lies in the top ten. Comments on this clone: Its antigen is unidentified.

The germline V gene encodes CDR1 LGHNA and CDR2 YSLEER. Trimming removed 0 bases from V and 0 bases from J, with 12 bases in between. The CDR3 covers 17 residues. Sequenced input: PBMCs. V usage is TRBV4-3 and J usage is TRBJ1-3, with a possible D match to TRBD1 (6 bases). This sequence originates from a middle-aged woman in good health and CMV-seropositive. CDR3 region: CASSQDFKDSSGNTIYF. For the CDR3, the DNA is TGCGCCAGCAGCCAAGATTTTAAGGACAGCTCTGGAAACACCATATATTTT.